This TCR beta chain was observed in a study of blood T cell repertoires in COVID-19. About the research overall: PBMCs, B-cell-depleted T cells, or T cells provided the cDNA or gDNA that made up the material.

CDR3 size: 14 residues. The V gene lost 3 bases and the J gene lost 9 bases, with 12 bases spanning the gap. Germline loops: CDR1 SGHTA, CDR2 FQGTGA. Sequencing used immunoSEQ multiplex PCR; TCRdb keeps in-frame clones, though not all of them. The table includes roughly 99,000 clones, over 70% detected once. The specimen sequenced was peripheral blood. J is TRBJ1-6 and V is TRBV7-3, with a possible D match to TRBD1 (6 bases). This TCR was recovered from an elderly woman with acute or convalescent COVID-19. In DNA form, the CDR3 reads TGTGCCAGCAGCTTGGGGGGGCCTGGTTCACCCCTCCACTTT. Amino acids: CASSLGGPGSPLHF.